What follows describes a single T cell receptor beta chain. The germline gives CDR1 MNHNS, CDR2 SASEGT. Trimming left V 2 bases short and J 3 bases short, with 13 bases between. The CDR3 length is 16 residues. Here immunoSEQ multiplex PCR was the method, and the copy in TCRdb shows in-frame clones only, minus some. The profile shows roughly 32,000 clones, roughly nine tenths of them singletons. The sample originates from a study of control samples from healthy donors and cancer patients. The receptor was isolated from a woman aged 40 to 50 with lung cancer. The sequencing input was PBMCs. The genes are TRBV6-1 and TRBJ1-4; the D is unclear. CDR3 DNA sequence: TGTGCCAGCAGTGAACCGCGGTTGGCCTCTAATGAAAAACTGTTTTTT. It is translated as CASSEPRLASNEKLFF.